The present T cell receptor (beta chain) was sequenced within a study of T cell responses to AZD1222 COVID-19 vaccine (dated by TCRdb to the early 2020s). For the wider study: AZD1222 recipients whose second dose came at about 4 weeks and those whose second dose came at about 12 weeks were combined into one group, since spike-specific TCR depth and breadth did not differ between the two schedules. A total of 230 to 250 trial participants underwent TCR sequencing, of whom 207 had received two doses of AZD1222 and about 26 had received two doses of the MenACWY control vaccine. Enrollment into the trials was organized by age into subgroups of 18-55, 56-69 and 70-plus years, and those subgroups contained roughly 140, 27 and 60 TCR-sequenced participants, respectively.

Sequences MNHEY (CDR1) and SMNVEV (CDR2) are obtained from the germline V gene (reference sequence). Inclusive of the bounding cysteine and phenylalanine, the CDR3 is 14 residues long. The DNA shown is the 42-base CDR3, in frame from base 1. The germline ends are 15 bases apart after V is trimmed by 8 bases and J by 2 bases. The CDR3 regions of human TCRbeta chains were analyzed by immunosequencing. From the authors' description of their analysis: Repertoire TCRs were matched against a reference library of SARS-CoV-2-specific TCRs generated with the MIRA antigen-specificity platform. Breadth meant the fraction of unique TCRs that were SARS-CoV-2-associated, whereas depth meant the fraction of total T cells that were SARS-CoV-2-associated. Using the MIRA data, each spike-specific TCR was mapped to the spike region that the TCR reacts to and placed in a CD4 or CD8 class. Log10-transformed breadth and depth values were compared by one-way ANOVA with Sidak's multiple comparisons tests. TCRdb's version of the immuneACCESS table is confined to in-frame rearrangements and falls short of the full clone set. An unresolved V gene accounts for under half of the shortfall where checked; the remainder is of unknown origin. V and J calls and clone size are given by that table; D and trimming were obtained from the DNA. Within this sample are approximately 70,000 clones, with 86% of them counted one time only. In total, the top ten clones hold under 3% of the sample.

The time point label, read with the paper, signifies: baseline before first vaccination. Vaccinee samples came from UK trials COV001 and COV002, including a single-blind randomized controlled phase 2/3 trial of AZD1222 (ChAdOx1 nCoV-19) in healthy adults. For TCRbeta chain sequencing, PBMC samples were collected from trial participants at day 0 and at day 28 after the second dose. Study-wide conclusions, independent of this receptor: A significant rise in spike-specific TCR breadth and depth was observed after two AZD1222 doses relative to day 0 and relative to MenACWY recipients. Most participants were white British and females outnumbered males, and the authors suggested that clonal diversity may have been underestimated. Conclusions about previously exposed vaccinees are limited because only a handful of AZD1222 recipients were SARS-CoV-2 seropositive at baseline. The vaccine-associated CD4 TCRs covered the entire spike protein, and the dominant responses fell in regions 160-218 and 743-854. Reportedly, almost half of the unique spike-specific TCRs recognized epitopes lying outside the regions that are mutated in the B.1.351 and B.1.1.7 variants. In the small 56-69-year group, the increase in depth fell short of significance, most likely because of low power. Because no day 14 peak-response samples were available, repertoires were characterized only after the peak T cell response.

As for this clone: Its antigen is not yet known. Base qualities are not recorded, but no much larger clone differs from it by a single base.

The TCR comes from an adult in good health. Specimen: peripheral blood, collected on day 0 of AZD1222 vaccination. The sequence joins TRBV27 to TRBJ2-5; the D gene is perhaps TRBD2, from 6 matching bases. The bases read TGTGCCAGCCGGGGACTGGCAAGGCAAGAGACCCAGTACTTC. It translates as CASRGLARQETQYF.